A single sample gave rise to the 23 T cell receptor beta chains below, sequenced in a study of technical replicates of blood from a handful of donors. Some clones are missing from TCRdb's copy, which holds only in-frame ones; the method was immunoSEQ multiplex PCR. The sample contains almost 90,000 clones, 85% to 95% of which appear only once. The sample comprised T cells isolated from PBMCs. The receptors originated from a human donor in good health.

This clone appeared once. V and J are TRBV18 and TRBJ1-1, with D possibly being TRBD1 (5 bases). Trimming pared 1 base from V and 8 bases from J, leaving 8 bases between. This CDR3 is built from 12 residues. Germline-derived CDR1 and CDR2 are KGHSH and LQKENI. The CDR3 region has the DNA TGTGCCAGCTCACCACGGCAGGGCGAAGCTTTCTTT. Its translation is CASSPRQGEAFF.

This chain connects TRBV5-5 to TRBJ1-4; D call uncertain. The CDR3 is 14 residues long. Trimming took 2 bases from V and 3 from J, leaving 8 bases between them. Germline V gene data show CDR1 as SGHKS and CDR2 as YYEKEE (reference sequence). This CDR3 is CASSLNLANEKLFF. Written as DNA, the CDR3 is TGTGCCAGCAGCTTAAATCTTGCTAATGAAAAACTGTTTTTT.

This clone appeared a single time. The DNA of the CDR3 is TGTGCCAGCAAGAGTCCAGGGGCTAGCACAGATACGCAGTATTTT. It translates to CASKSPGASTDTQYF. V is TRBV2 and J is TRBJ2-3, with a weak D call TRBD1 (6 bases). The CDR3 spans 15 residues. Trimming stripped 7 bases from V and 0 bases from J, with 14 bases between. Germline loops: CDR1 SNHLY, CDR2 FYNNEI.

The genes are TRBV18 and TRBJ2-1; the D gene is possibly TRBD1 (6 bases). The V end was cut by 3 bases, the J end by 10 bases, with 10 bases between. CDR3 length equals 12 residues. The germline CDR1 and CDR2 sequences are KGHSH and LQKENI. CDR3 loop: CASSPNREEQFF. The CDR3 bases are TGTGCCAGCTCACCTAACAGGGAGGAGCAGTTCTTC.

V is TRBV18 and J is TRBJ2-1, with a tentative D call TRBD1 (6 bases). Germline V gene lookup returns CDR1 KGHSH and CDR2 LQKENI. V lost 5 bases and J 6 bases, leaving 11 bases between the germline ends. The CDR3 is made up of 13 amino acids. CDR3 protein: CASSVDSLNEQFF. In DNA form, the CDR3 reads TGTGCCAGCTCAGTGGACAGCCTCAATGAGCAGTTCTTC.

The J gene is TRBJ2-1, the V gene TRBV7-3; the match to TRBD2 covers 8 bases. J lost 6 bases, V lost 2 bases, and 18 bases had no gene match. CDR1 SGHTA and CDR2 FQGTGA come from the germline V gene. This CDR3 has 19 amino acids. DNA of the CDR3: TGTGCCAGCAGCTTACGAAGCGGGGGCCCCACAATGAGCGGCAATGAGCAGTTCTTC. Amino acids: CASSLRSGGPTMSGNEQFF.

The V and J genes are TRBV29-1 and TRBJ2-4; TRBD2 aligns across 11 bases. Trimming cost V 6 bases and J 0 bases; bases outside gene matches: 4. The CDR3 contains 15 residues. CDR1 and CDR2 (germline): SQVTM, ANQGSEA. CDR3 DNA sequence: TGCAGCGTGGGGACTAGCGGACAAGCCAAAAACATTCAGTACTTC. Its translation: CSVGTSGQAKNIQYF.

V usage is TRBV19 and J usage is TRBJ1-2; D might be TRBD1 (6 bases). The CDR3 is 14 residues long. The V end was cut by 7 bases, the J end by 1 base, with 13 bases between. In germline, CDR1 is LNHDA, CDR2 SQIVND (reference sequence). The CDR3 sequence: CASTTGTINYGYTF. Written as DNA, the CDR3 is TGTGCCAGTACTACAGGGACCATTAACTATGGCTACACCTTC.

The V call is TRBV6-5, the J call TRBJ2-3, with a weak D call TRBD2 (5 bases). The germline V gene encodes CDR1 MNHEY and CDR2 SVGAGI. The length of the CDR3 is 15 residues. Trimming stripped 0 bases from V and 4 bases from J, with 11 bases between. CDR3 nucleotide sequence: TGTGCCAGCAGTTACTCTTCTAGCCGCGCAGATACGCAGTATTTT. Protein: CASSYSSSRADTQYF.

The J gene is TRBJ2-7, the V gene TRBV28; 7 bases map to TRBD1. This CDR3 is built from 15 residues. Trimming removed 7 bases from V and 5 bases from J; junction bases left unmatched: 14. CDR1 and CDR2 from the germline V gene are MDHEN and SYDVKM. CDR3 coding DNA: TGTGCCAGCAAGGAAGGGACAGCCTTAGAGGACGAGCAGTACTTC. Its protein is CASKEGTALEDEQYF.

The CDR3 nucleotides are TGCGCCAGCAGCTTTAGACAGGGAGAAGCTTTCTTT. Amino acid sequence: CASSFRQGEAFF. The rearrangement uses TRBV5-1 and TRBJ1-1; 7 bases are a match to TRBD1. After removal of 2 bases from V and 8 bases from J, the junction contained 3 bases not matched to a gene. Germline V gene lookup returns CDR1 SGHRS and CDR2 YFSETQ. This CDR3 spans 12 amino acids. Full variable domain (remainder filled in from reference TRBV5-1 and TRBJ1-1): KAGVTQTPRYLIKTRGQQVTLSCSPISGHRSVSWYQQTPGQGLQFLFEYFSETQRNKGNFPGRFSGRQFSNSRSEMNVSTLELGDSALYLCASSFRQGEAFFGQGTRLTVV.

The CDR3 nucleotides read TGTGCCAGCAGATTACTGGCGGGTGAGCAGTTCTTC. Residues: CASRLLAGEQFF. The chain joins TRBV7-8 to TRBJ2-1; D may be TRBD2 (5 bases). The CDR3 has 12 amino acids. Trimming took off 6 bases at V and 9 bases at J, with 12 bases between the two ends. Germline CDR1 reads SGHVS; CDR2 reads FQNEAQ.

The chain recombines TRBV27 with TRBJ1-1, with unresolved D. Germline V gives CDR1 MNHEY, CDR2 SMNVEV (reference sequence). CDR3 length: 12 residues. The V end lost 6 bases, the J end lost 1 base, and 6 bases lay between the germline ends. CDR3 in DNA: TGTGCCAGCAGAGCTGGGAACACTGAAGCTTTCTTT. Its protein product is CASRAGNTEAFF.

The V call is TRBV27, the J call TRBJ2-3; 13 positions match TRBD2. Germline CDR1 and CDR2: MNHEY and SMNVEV (reference sequence). V dropped 5 bases and J dropped 0; count of bases not matched to a gene: 5. CDR3 length equals 17 residues. CDR3 loop: CASSRSGLAGSTDTQYF. CDR3 DNA sequence: TGTGCCAGCAGTCGATCGGGACTAGCGGGAAGCACAGATACGCAGTATTTT.

This chain links TRBV4-2 with TRBJ2-1; 10 bases align to TRBD1. V was pared by 2 bases and J by 9 bases, with 7 bases of the junction left unmatched. The CDR3 contains 15 residues. Germline values: CDR1 LGHNA, CDR2 YNFKEQ. The CDR3 loop reads CASSQWAGTGVEQFF. CDR3 bases: TGTGCCAGCAGCCAATGGGCCGGGACAGGGGTTGAGCAGTTCTTC.

The V gene is TRBV9, the J gene TRBJ1-2, with 9 bases matching TRBD1. The germline V gene has CDR1 SGDLS and CDR2 YYNGEE. J lost 3 bases, V lost 3 bases, and 0 bases had no gene match. There are 13 residues in the CDR3. CDR3 sequence (DNA): TGTGCCAGCAGCGGGACAGGGGACTATGGCTACACCTTC. Translating gives CASSGTGDYGYTF.

This rearrangement joins TRBV2 to TRBJ2-2, with D possibly TRBD2 on 5 matching bases. CDR3 length: 15 residues. Germline V gene lookup returns CDR1 SNHLY and CDR2 FYNNEI. The V gene lost 6 bases and the J gene lost 4 bases, with 15 bases spanning the gap. The DNA of the CDR3 is TGTGCCAGCAGGTGGGGAGCGGATTTCACCGGGGAGCTGTTTTTT. Its translation is CASRWGADFTGELFF.

This chain connects TRBV2 to TRBJ1-2; D gene unclear. The CDR3 is 14 residues long. The germline V gene has CDR1 SNHLY and CDR2 FYNNEI. V shed 7 bases and J shed 8 bases, with 20 bases lying between them. Here the CDR3 reads CASTQTVLSSGYTF. The DNA for the CDR3 is TGTGCCAGCACCCAGACTGTGTTGTCATCCGGCTACACCTTC.

The V call is TRBV5-1, the J call TRBJ2-1, with 9 bases matching TRBD2. Germline loops: CDR1 SGHRS, CDR2 YFSETQ. Trimming took 4 bases from V and 5 from J; bases not matched to a gene: 7. The CDR3 length is 15 residues. CDR3 bases: TGCGCCAGCAGCGGGGGGGCGGGAGGGCACAATGAGCAGTTCTTC. It encodes CASSGGAGGHNEQFF.

The V call is TRBV15, the J call TRBJ2-3; 11 bases line up with TRBD2. The CDR3 spans 17 residues. Germline CDR1 and CDR2: LNHNV and YYDKDF (reference sequence). The trim removed 1 base at V and 2 bases at J, leaving 5 bases unmatched. This CDR3 is CATSRVLAGGSTDTQYF. CDR3 nucleotide sequence: TGTGCCACCAGCAGAGTCTTAGCGGGAGGGTCCACAGATACGCAGTATTTT.

V and J are TRBV29-1 and TRBJ2-2, with 10 bases identical to TRBD1. Per the germline V gene, CDR1 is SQVTM and CDR2 is ANQGSEA. V was clipped by 7 bases and J by 6 bases; unmatched bases: 5. This CDR3 is 13 amino acids long. The CDR3 nucleotides read TGCAGCGGTGGACAGGGGGTCTCCGGGGAGCTGTTTTTT. Translated, it gives CSGGQGVSGELFF.

The gene calls are TRBV6-1 and TRBJ2-7; no firm D call. The germline gives CDR1 MNHNS, CDR2 SASEGT. V dropped 6 bases and J dropped 3 bases, with 3 bases sitting between them. The CDR3 contains 10 residues. The CDR3 DNA follows: TGTGCCAGCAGCTTCTACGAGCAGTACTTC. Protein product: CASSFYEQYF.

V is TRBV4-2 and J is TRBJ2-1; TRBD2 is a possible D gene (5 bases). The V end was cut by 0 bases, the J end by 4 bases, with 7 bases between. The germline V gene has CDR1 LGHNA and CDR2 YNFKEQ. This CDR3 comprises 14 residues. CDR3 nucleotide sequence: TGTGCCAGCAGCCAAGATAGGGAGTACAATGAGCAGTTCTTC. Amino acids: CASSQDREYNEQFF.